One sample yielded the 20 T cell receptor beta chains listed below, sequenced in a study of cytomegalovirus exposure and HLA in healthy donors. PCR primers comprised 60 Vbeta and 13 Jbeta primers. Assay used: immunoSEQ multiplex PCR; TCRdb lists only in-frame clones, some missing. This sample yields over 100,000 clones, of which roughly 68% are seen a single time; about 9% belongs to the top ten. Specimen: PBMCs. The receptors derive from a young man in good health and CMV-seropositive.

The V gene is TRBV19, the J gene TRBJ2-3, with 9 bases matching TRBD2. The germline CDR1 and CDR2 sequences are LNHDA and SQIVND (reference sequence). Trimming removed 3 bases from V and 5 bases from J; junction bases left unmatched: 9. There are 16 residues in the CDR3. This CDR3 is CASSMMGGGAQDTQYF. CDR3 DNA: TGTGCCAGTAGTATGATGGGCGGGGGGGCCCAAGATACGCAGTATTTT.

V is TRBV6-4 and J is TRBJ1-6, with unresolved D. Germline values: CDR1 MRHNA, CDR2 SNTAGT. Between the trimmed V and J ends, which lost 0 bases and 10 bases, there was a span of 13 bases. The CDR3 runs 15 residues. DNA for the CDR3: TGTGCCAGCAGTGACTCCGGGGAGGGATACTCACCCCTCCACTTT. It translates to CASSDSGEGYSPLHF.

The chain combines TRBV7-8 with TRBJ2-1; TRBD1 aligns across 11 bases. The ends lost 5 bases at V and 6 bases at J; junction bases unmatched: 3. The germline gives CDR1 SGHVS, CDR2 FQNEAQ. This CDR3 is 14 amino acids long. CDR3 in amino acids: CASSLGTGGNEQFF. The CDR3 DNA sequence: TGTGCCAGCAGCCTGGGGACAGGGGGCAATGAGCAGTTCTTC.

The rearrangement uses TRBV6-5 and TRBJ2-5; 9 bases match TRBD1. The CDR3 sequence is 13 residues long. Germline loops: CDR1 MNHEY, CDR2 SVGAGI. The junction had 9 bases not matched to a gene; V was cut back by 7 bases and J by 9 bases. CDR3 in DNA: TGTGCCAGCACCCTCGGGACAGGGAGGCCCCAGTACTTC. Translated: CASTLGTGRPQYF.

This chain links TRBV19 with TRBJ1-6, with 8 nucleotides matching TRBD1. Trimming removed 7 bases from V and 7 bases from J; junction bases left unmatched: 6. CDR3 size: 14 residues. CDR1 LNHDA and CDR2 SQIVND come from the germline V gene (reference sequence). The CDR3: CASKEGQENSPLHF. The CDR3 region has the DNA TGTGCCAGTAAGGAGGGACAGGAGAATTCACCCCTCCACTTT.

V usage is TRBV2 and J usage is TRBJ2-2; possible D gene TRBD2, 5 bases. The CDR3 runs 14 residues. Trimming cost V 9 bases and J 0 bases, with 11 bases left between them. Per germline, CDR1 SNHLY and CDR2 FYNNEI. CDR3 in amino acids: CASVTTPNTGELFF. Written as DNA, the CDR3 is TGTGCCAGTGTGACTACACCGAACACCGGGGAGCTGTTTTTT. The whole variable domain, filled in from reference TRBV2 and TRBJ2-2, reads EPEVTQTPSHQVTQMGQEVILRCVPISNHLYFYWYRQILGQKVEFLVSFYNNEISEKSEIFDDQFSVERPDGSNFTLKIRSTKLEDSAMYFCASVTTPNTGELFFGEGSRLTVL.

The gene calls are TRBV6-5 and TRBJ1-6; the match to TRBD1 covers 7 bases. The CDR3 has 14 residues. The germline V gene has CDR1 MNHEY and CDR2 SVGAGI. The V gene end was trimmed by 4 bases and the J gene end by 8 bases; junction bases not matched to a gene: 5. CDR3 in DNA: TGTGCCAGCAGTTGGGGACAGCGGTATTCACCCCTCCACTTT. It yields the protein CASSWGQRYSPLHF.

The chain is built from TRBV21-1 and TRBJ2-7; TRBD2 was called by the table and not checked on the DNA. TRBV21-1 is an annotated pseudogene. The CDR3 runs 17 residues. The CDR3 nucleotides are TGTGCCAGCAGCACGACTAGTCGGCAGGGTAGCTCCTACGAGCAGTACGTC. Translation gives CASSTTSRQGSSYEQYV.

This clone was recorded once. The rearrangement links TRBV19 to TRBJ1-1; possibly TRBD1 for D (6 bases). Trimming left V 3 bases short and J 0 bases short, with 17 bases between. CDR1 and CDR2 from the germline V gene are LNHDA and SQIVND (reference sequence). The CDR3 has 17 residues. CDR3 sequence reads: CASSIGAAGVLNTEAFF. The CDR3 DNA reads as TGTGCCAGTAGTATTGGCGCGGCAGGGGTTTTGAACACTGAAGCTTTCTTT.

In the case of this clone: Additional DNA sequences in this sample encode the identical CDR3. The V and J genes are TRBV29-1 and TRBJ1-2; 7 bases map to TRBD1. The J segment lost 8 bases and the V segment lost 4 bases, leaving 7 bases of the junction unmatched. CDR1 SQVTM and CDR2 ANQGSEA come from the germline V gene. The CDR3 runs to 12 residues. The CDR3 DNA follows: TGCAGCGTTGGACAGGGATCGGGAGGCTACACCTTC. This encodes CSVGQGSGGYTF.

The chain links TRBV15 to TRBJ2-1, with D perhaps matching TRBD2 (5 bases). Germline CDR1 is LNHNV and CDR2 is YYDKDF (reference sequence). With 0 bases removed from V and 8 bases from J, the gap between germline ends came to 11 bases. The CDR3 totals 14 residues. For the CDR3, the DNA is TGTGCCACCAGCAGAGAGGAGGAAAATGATGAGCAGTTCTTC. It translates to CATSREEENDEQFF.

V usage is TRBV6-5 and J usage is TRBJ2-7; 7 bases align to TRBD1. The V segment lost 0 bases and the J segment 0 bases; nucleotides outside the gene matches: 5. Germline loops: CDR1 MNHEY, CDR2 SVGAGI. The CDR3 has 16 amino acids. CDR3 in amino acids: CASSYSRQGFSYEQYV. The CDR3 bases are TGTGCCAGCAGTTACTCGCGACAGGGCTTCTCCTACGAGCAGTACGTC.

Only a few counts were recorded for this clone. This chain uses TRBV5-1 with TRBJ2-3; perhaps TRBD2 as D (6 bases). The V end was cut by 3 bases, the J end by 0 bases, with 14 bases between. The CDR3 is made up of 16 amino acids. Germline lookup yields CDR1 SGHRS and CDR2 YFSETQ. The CDR3 coding sequence is TGCGCCAGCAGCTGGTCTCGCGGGACTAGCACAGATACGCAGTATTTT. Amino acid sequence: CASSWSRGTSTDTQYF.

This clone appeared a few times. This chain joins TRBV7-8 and TRBJ2-7; D unclear. V was clipped by 5 bases and J by 6 bases, with 14 bases between them. CDR3 length equals 13 residues. Germline V gene data show CDR1 as SGHVS and CDR2 as FQNEAQ. The CDR3 is CASSPTLMGEQYV. In DNA, the CDR3 is TGTGCCAGCAGCCCGACGTTGATGGGCGAGCAGTACGTC.

The table lists this clone with a few counts. The V and J genes are TRBV12-5 and TRBJ1-1; D is ambiguous. This CDR3 has 13 amino acids. Trimming stripped 0 bases from V and 5 bases from J, with 7 bases between. Germline V gene lookup returns CDR1 LGHNT and CDR2 FRNRAP. CDR3 region: CASGLVRETEAFF. Written as DNA, the CDR3 is TGTGCTAGTGGTTTGGTACGGGAAACTGAAGCTTTCTTT.

The chain links TRBV30 to TRBJ1-5; the D is unclear. Trimming pared 1 base from V and 4 bases from J, leaving 11 bases between. Per germline, CDR1 GTSNPN and CDR2 SVGIG (reference sequence). There are 14 residues in the CDR3. CDR3 protein: CAWSGGLRNQPQHF. The CDR3 nucleotides are TGTGCCTGGAGTGGCGGCCTGAGAAATCAGCCCCAGCATTTT.

V is TRBV4-1 and J is TRBJ1-1; tentatively, D is TRBD1 (5 bases). The CDR3 runs to 13 residues. Trimming took 5 bases from V and 1 from J, leaving 8 bases between them. Germline CDR1 is MGHRA and CDR2 is YSYEKL. The CDR3 reads CASSKTANTEAFF. CDR3 in DNA: TGCGCCAGCAGCAAGACAGCGAACACTGAAGCTTTCTTT.

The rearrangement uses TRBV4-1 and TRBJ2-1, with TRBD2 as a possible D gene (6 bases). Germline V gives CDR1 MGHRA, CDR2 YSYEKL. Trimming stripped 1 base from V and 0 bases from J, with 10 bases between. There are 16 residues in the CDR3. CDR3 loop: CASSQVAGSSYNEQFF. The CDR3 bases are TGCGCCAGCAGCCAAGTCGCGGGGAGCTCCTACAATGAGCAGTTCTTC.

This sequence joins TRBV12-5 and TRBJ1-5; D is possibly TRBD1 (5 bases). CDR1 and CDR2 from the germline V gene are LGHNT and FRNRAP. Trimming took 0 bases from V and 3 from J, leaving 15 bases between them. There are 17 residues in the CDR3. CDR3 nucleotide sequence: TGTGCTAGTGGTTTGGTACTCGAAGCAGGGCTCAATCAGCCCCAGCATTTT. This gives the protein CASGLVLEAGLNQPQHF.

The chain is built from TRBV6-5 and TRBJ1-6; no definite D call. Trimming left V 5 bases short and J 10 bases short, with 18 bases between. This CDR3 region has 15 residues. CDR1 is MNHEY, CDR2 SVGAGI, per germline. The DNA for the CDR3 is TGTGCCAGCAGTCCTGGTAGGGTCCGAGGGTCACCCCTCCACTTT. This sequence encodes CASSPGRVRGSPLHF.